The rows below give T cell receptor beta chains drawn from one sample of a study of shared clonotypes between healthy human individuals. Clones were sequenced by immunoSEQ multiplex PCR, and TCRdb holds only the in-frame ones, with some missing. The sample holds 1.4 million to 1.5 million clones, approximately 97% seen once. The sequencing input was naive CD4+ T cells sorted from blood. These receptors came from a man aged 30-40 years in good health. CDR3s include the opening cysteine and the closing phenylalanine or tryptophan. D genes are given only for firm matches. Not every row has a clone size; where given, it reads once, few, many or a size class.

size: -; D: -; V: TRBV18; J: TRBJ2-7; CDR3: CASSPKTRAAYEQYF
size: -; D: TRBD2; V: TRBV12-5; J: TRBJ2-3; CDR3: CASGLPLAGRTDTQYF
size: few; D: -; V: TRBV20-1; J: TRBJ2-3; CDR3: CSAGVADTQYF
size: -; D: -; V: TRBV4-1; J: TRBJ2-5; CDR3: CASSQDIIGGPQETQYF
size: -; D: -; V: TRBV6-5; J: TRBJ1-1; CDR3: CASSPRRNTEAFF
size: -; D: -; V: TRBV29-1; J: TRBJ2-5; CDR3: CSVVPSSFQETQYF
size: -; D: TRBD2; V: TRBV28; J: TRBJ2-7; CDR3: CASSSRPTSGYEQYF
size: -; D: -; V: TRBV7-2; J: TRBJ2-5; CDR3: CATGYGPIRETQYF
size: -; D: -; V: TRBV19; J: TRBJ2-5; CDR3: CASSIGRQETQYF
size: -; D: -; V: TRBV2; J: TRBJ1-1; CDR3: CASSELGTANTEAFF
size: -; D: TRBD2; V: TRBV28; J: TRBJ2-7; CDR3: CASSATSAYEQYF
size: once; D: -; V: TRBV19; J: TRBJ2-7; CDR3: CASSILSTPEQYF
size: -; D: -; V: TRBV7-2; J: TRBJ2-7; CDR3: CASSLQGTGVGEQYF
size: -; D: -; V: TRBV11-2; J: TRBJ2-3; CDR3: CASSTRTGSGTDTQYF
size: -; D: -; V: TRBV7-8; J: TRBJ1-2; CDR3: CASSLASANYGYTF
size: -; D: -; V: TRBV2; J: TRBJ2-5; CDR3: CASSEVEYQETQYF
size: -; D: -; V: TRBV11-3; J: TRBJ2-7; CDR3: CASSLGHSYEQYF
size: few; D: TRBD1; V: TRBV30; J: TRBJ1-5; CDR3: CAWSGTGVHQPQHF
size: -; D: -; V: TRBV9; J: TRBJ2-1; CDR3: CASSGDNRDFYHLRSYNEQFF
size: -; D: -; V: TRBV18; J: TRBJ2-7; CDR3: CASSPPGSTYEQYF
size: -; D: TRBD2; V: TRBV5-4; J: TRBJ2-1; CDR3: CASSPRLAASPGEFF
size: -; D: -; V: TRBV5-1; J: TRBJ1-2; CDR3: CASSPLTAGYGYTF
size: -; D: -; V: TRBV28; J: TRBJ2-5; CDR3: CASSWGTFIETQYF
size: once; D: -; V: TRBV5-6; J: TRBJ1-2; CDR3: CASSLQGAWSGYTF
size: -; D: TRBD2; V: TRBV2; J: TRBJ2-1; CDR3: CASREVTSEFEQFF
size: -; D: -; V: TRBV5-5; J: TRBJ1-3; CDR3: CASSLEVRGNTIYF
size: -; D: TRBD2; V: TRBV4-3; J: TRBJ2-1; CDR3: CASSTGTSDYNEQFF
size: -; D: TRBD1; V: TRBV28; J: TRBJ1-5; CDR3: CASSKTGRIRTNQPQHF
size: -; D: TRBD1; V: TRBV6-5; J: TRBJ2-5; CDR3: CASRQGETQYF
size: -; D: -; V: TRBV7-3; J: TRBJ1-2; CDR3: CASSFDRGDNYGYTF
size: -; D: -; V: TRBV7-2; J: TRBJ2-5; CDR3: CASTPRAGNQETQYF
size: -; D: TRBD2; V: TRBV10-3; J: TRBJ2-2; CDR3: CAISESLAGGTGELFF
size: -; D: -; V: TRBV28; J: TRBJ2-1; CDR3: CASSLTGSYNEQFF
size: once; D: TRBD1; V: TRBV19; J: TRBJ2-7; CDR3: CASSIRRQGPYEQYF
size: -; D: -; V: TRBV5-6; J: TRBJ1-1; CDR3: CASSSGPTGVNTEAFF
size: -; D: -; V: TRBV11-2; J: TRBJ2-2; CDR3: CASSLGALANTGELFF
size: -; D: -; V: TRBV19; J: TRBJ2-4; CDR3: CASSIPRGKAKNIQYF
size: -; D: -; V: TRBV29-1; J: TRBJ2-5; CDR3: CSPLGGSETQYF
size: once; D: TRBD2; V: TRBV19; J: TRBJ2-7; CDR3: CASRLAGTTHEQYF
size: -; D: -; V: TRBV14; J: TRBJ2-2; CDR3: CASSLLSKYGELFF
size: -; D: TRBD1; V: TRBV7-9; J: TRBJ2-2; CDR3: CATVTGTGESVGELFF
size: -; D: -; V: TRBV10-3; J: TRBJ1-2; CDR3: CAISEPFKQKHYGYTF
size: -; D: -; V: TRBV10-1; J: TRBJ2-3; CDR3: CASSAVHRTDTQYF
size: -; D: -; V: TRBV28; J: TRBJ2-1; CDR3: CATTKPTGLADEQFF
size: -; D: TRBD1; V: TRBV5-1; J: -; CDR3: CASSLNPLAGGNSYEQYF
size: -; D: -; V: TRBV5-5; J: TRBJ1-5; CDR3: CASRGSPGTYSNQPQHF
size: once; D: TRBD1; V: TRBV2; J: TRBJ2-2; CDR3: CASYDRGIFNTGELFF
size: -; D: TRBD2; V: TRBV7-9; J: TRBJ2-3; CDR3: CASSSGRANGDTQYF
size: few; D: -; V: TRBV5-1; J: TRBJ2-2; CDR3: CASSLTTGELFF